Shown below are 15 T cell receptor beta chains from a single sample sequenced in a study of siplizumab effects on memory and regulatory T cells. TCRdb's table, derived via immunoSEQ multiplex PCR, lists solely in-frame clones and lacks some. The data contain roughly 100,000 clones, over 85% of them seen just once; the ten biggest clones take up about 0.62%. The sequenced sample was Tregs sorted from blood. Source of these receptors: a human donor in good health.

V usage is TRBV6-5 and J usage is TRBJ2-7, with D maybe TRBD2 (6 bases). Germline V gene lookup returns CDR1 MNHEY and CDR2 SVGAGI. V lost 6 bases to trimming and J lost 4 bases, with 7 bases between them. This CDR3 spans 11 amino acids. The CDR3 DNA reads TGTGCCAGCAGAGCGGGTTACGAGCAGTACTTC. Its translation is CASRAGYEQYF.

The J gene is TRBJ2-3, the V gene TRBV30, with a possible D match to TRBD2 (5 bases). The CDR3 contains 12 residues. V lost 2 bases, J lost 6 bases, and 9 bases lay in between. CDR1 GTSNPN and CDR2 SVGIG come from the germline V gene (reference sequence). CDR3 in DNA: TGTGCCTGGAGTAGAGGGTCGGATACGCAGTATTTT. It yields the protein CAWSRGSDTQYF.

The CDR3 reads CASSLLRGNSPLHF. The CDR3 nucleotides are TGTGCCAGCAGCTTGTTACGGGGCAATTCACCCCTCCACTTT. The chain links TRBV5-6 to TRBJ1-6, with D possibly TRBD1 on 5 matching bases. Germline lookup yields CDR1 SGHDT and CDR2 YYEEEE. V was shortened by 1 base and J by 7 bases, with 9 bases between the two germline ends. The CDR3 loop spans 14 amino acids. The entire variable domain, with the rest obtained from reference TRBV5-6 and TRBJ1-6, is as follows: DAGVTQSPTHLIKTRGQQVTLRCSPKSGHDTVSWYQQALGQGPQFIFQYYEEEERQRGNFPDRFSGHQFPNYSSELNVNALLLGDSALYLCASSLLRGNSPLHFGNGTRLTVT.

This chain connects TRBV21-1 to TRBJ2-1; the table's D call, TRBD1, has no DNA check behind it. TRBV21-1 is labeled a pseudogene. The CDR3 covers 15 residues. The CDR3 here is CASSKGGQGINEQFF. In nucleotides, the CDR3 is TGTGCCAGCAGCAAAGGAGGACAGGGGATCAATGAGCAGTTCTTC.

The V and J genes are TRBV19 and TRBJ1-1, with 12 bases fitting TRBD1. The CDR3 is made up of 14 amino acids. Per germline, CDR1 LNHDA and CDR2 SQIVND (reference sequence). V shed 6 bases, J shed 5 bases, and the junction held 4 bases outside the gene matches. CDR3 bases: TGTGCCAGTAGGGGACAGGGGGCTTTAACTGAAGCTTTCTTT. Translated: CASRGQGALTEAFF.

The rearrangement links TRBV2 to TRBJ1-3, with 7 bases lining up with TRBD1. This CDR3 is built from 15 residues. Per the germline V gene, CDR1 is SNHLY and CDR2 is FYNNEI. V gave up 6 bases and J gave up 6 bases; unmatched junction bases: 11. CDR3 DNA sequence: TGTGCCAGCAGGGGGGACAGACTCCGGCAAAACACCATATATTTT. Translating gives CASRGDRLRQNTIYF. Based on the CDR3 plus reference TRBV2 and TRBJ1-3, the full variable domain is EPEVTQTPSHQVTQMGQEVILRCVPISNHLYFYWYRQILGQKVEFLVSFYNNEISEKSEIFDDQFSVERPDGSNFTLKIRSTKLEDSAMYFCASRGDRLRQNTIYFGEGSWLTVV.

The chain carries TRBV18 and TRBJ2-5; D not resolved. The CDR3 has 12 amino acids. Trimming took off 2 bases at V and 2 bases at J, with 3 bases between the two ends. The germline CDR1 and CDR2 sequences are KGHSH and LQKENI. The CDR3 loop is CASSPVQETQYF. CDR3 DNA sequence: TGTGCCAGCTCACCAGTTCAAGAGACCCAGTACTTC. Full variable domain (outside the CDR3, taken from reference TRBV18 and TRBJ2-5): NAGVMQNPRHLVRRRGQEARLRCSPMKGHSHVYWYRQLPEEGLKFMVYLQKENIIDESGMPKERFSAEFPKEGPSILRIQQVVRGDSAAYFCASSPVQETQYFGPGTRLLVL.

V usage is TRBV18 and J usage is TRBJ1-3, with unresolved D. From germline, CDR1 is KGHSH and CDR2 LQKENI. V lost 6 bases and J 0 bases, leaving 12 bases between the germline ends. This CDR3 comprises 15 residues. DNA of the CDR3: TGTGCCAGCTCCCTTCAGAGGAGCTCTGGAAACACCATATATTTT. It codes for CASSLQRSSGNTIYF.

The genes are TRBV7-9 and TRBJ1-4; D is uncertain. V dropped 2 bases and J dropped 5 bases, with 12 bases sitting between them. CDR3 length: 15 residues. Germline V lookup: CDR1 SEHNR, CDR2 FQNEAQ (reference sequence). The CDR3 region is CASSLRLAGNEKLFF. The CDR3 DNA reads as TGTGCCAGCAGCTTAAGGTTGGCAGGAAATGAAAAACTGTTTTTT.

The rearrangement joins TRBV6-4 to TRBJ2-5, with 10 bases identical to TRBD1. Germline V gene data show CDR1 as MRHNA and CDR2 as SNTAGT. This CDR3 has 15 amino acids. The V gene end was trimmed by 5 bases and the J gene end by 1 base; junction bases not matched to a gene: 4. The CDR3 nucleotides read TGTGCCAGCAGTCAGACAGGGGGCCCCCAAGAGACCCAGTACTTC. As protein: CASSQTGGPQETQYF.

The J gene is TRBJ1-3, the V gene TRBV6-1; D not resolved. The V and J ends lost 1 base and 3 bases respectively, with 7 bases between them. Germline values: CDR1 MNHNS, CDR2 SASEGT. The CDR3 has 14 amino acids. The CDR3 region has the DNA TGTGCCAGCAGTGAAGGCCTTCTTGGAAACACCATATATTTT. Translated, it gives CASSEGLLGNTIYF.

The chain employs TRBV29-1 and TRBJ2-1; TRBD1 aligns across 9 bases. This CDR3 is built from 14 residues. Germline assignment: CDR1 SQVTM and CDR2 ANQGSEA. J was trimmed by 6 bases and V by 7 bases; bases with no gene match: 10. CDR3 nucleotide sequence: TGCAGCGCCGGCCCGGGACAGGGTGGCAATGAGCAGTTCTTC. Protein: CSAGPGQGGNEQFF.

The chain links TRBV11-2 to TRBJ2-2; 9 nucleotides line up with TRBD2. Germline-derived CDR1 and CDR2 are SGHAT and FQNNGV. V dropped 2 bases and J dropped 4; count of bases not matched to a gene: 8. The CDR3 is 17 amino acids. This CDR3 reads CASSLSAGGPGTGELFF. CDR3 sequence (DNA): TGTGCCAGCAGCTTATCGGCGGGAGGGCCTGGCACCGGGGAGCTGTTTTTT.

The J gene is TRBJ1-2, the V gene TRBV15, with D tentatively TRBD1 (5 bases). Trimming took off 1 base at V and 5 bases at J, with 11 bases between the two ends. Per germline, CDR1 LNHNV and CDR2 YYDKDF (reference sequence). The CDR3 contains 14 residues. This CDR3 is CATSRGHGTYGYTF. The CDR3 region has the DNA TGTGCCACCAGCAGAGGTCACGGGACGTATGGCTACACCTTC. Full variable domain (missing parts from reference TRBV15 and TRBJ1-2): DAMVIQNPRYQVTQFGKPVTLSCSQTLNHNVMYWYQQKSSQAPKLLFHYYDKDFNNEADTPDNFQSRRPNTSFCFLDIRSPGLGDTAMYLCATSRGHGTYGYTFGSGTRLTVV.

The gene calls are TRBV29-1 and TRBJ1-1; no reliable D call. V was trimmed by 2 bases and J by 1 base, leaving 8 bases between them. This CDR3 region has 13 residues. Looked up from germline, CDR1 is SQVTM and CDR2 is ANQGSEA. This chain's CDR3 is CSVEYLANTEAFF. The CDR3, as DNA: TGCAGCGTTGAATACTTAGCGAACACTGAAGCTTTCTTT.